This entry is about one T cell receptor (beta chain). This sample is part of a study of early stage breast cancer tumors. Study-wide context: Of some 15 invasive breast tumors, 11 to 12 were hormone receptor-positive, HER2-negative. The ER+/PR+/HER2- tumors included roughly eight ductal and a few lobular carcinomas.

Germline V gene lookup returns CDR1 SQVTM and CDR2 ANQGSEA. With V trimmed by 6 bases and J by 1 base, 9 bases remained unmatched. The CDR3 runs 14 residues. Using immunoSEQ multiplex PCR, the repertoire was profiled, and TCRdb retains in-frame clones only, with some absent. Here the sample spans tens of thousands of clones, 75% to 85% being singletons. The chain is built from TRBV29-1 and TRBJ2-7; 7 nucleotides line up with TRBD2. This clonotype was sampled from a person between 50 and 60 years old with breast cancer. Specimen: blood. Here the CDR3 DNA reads TGCAGCGTAATTATCACTAGCGATTCCTACGAGCAGTACTTC. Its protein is CSVIITSDSYEQYF.